Listed here are 9 T cell receptor beta chains from one sample, sequenced in a study of naive and memory T cell subsets. Treatment given: skin biopsy from PPD injection site in Mantoux-positive individual. The library had UMIs added by 3' ligation of an oligonucleotide to TCR cDNA. Four PCR rounds used nested alpha and beta constant region primers plus the SP2 primer. TCRdb processed the UMI-ligation and nested PCR reads anew with MiXCR; each CDR3 protein has one entry. The table includes approximately 22,000 distinct CDR3 sequences, 6% detected once. The material was skin, obtained from a tuberculin skin test site. All receptors come from an adult in good health.

This chain links TRBV4-1 with TRBJ1-5; D may be TRBD1 (5 bases). Trimming left V 8 bases short and J 2 bases short, with 16 bases between. CDR1 and CDR2 (germline): MGHRA, YSYEKL. This CDR3 contains 15 residues. CDR3 sequence (DNA): TGCGCCAGCCGGGGCGATCCGACGGGCAATCAGCCCCAGCATTTT. As protein: CASRGDPTGNQPQHF.

This clonotype was seen repeatedly, ten times or more. The V call is TRBV7-9, the J call TRBJ2-7; TRBD2 matches 7 bases. This CDR3 is built from 14 residues. Germline loops: CDR1 SEHNR, CDR2 FQNEAQ (reference sequence). V lost 1 base to trimming and J lost 3 bases; unmatched junction nucleotides: 3. The CDR3 sequence is CASSLGGGSYEQYF. The CDR3 nucleotides read TGTGCCAGCAGCTTAGGGGGGGGAAGCTACGAGCAGTACTTC.

The DNA for the CDR3 is TGCAGCGTTGATGGGCGGGGGTCCACTGAAGCTTTCTTT. This translates into CSVDGRGSTEAFF. The J gene is TRBJ1-1, the V gene TRBV29-1, with D tentatively TRBD1 (5 bases). CDR3 length: 13 residues. CDR1 is SQVTM and CDR2 is ANQGSEA in the germline V gene. Trimming shortened V by 3 bases and J by 4 bases, and 12 bases separated the two germline ends.

This clonotype has ten or more counts. This sequence joins TRBV7-8 and TRBJ1-1, with D maybe TRBD1 (5 bases). The CDR3 has 13 residues. Trimming stripped 5 bases from V and 1 base from J, with 8 bases between. Germline assignment: CDR1 SGHVS and CDR2 FQNEAQ. The CDR3 bases are TGTGCCAGCAGCGGGACTTGGAACACTGAAGCTTTCTTT. Its protein product is CASSGTWNTEAFF.

The chain employs TRBV18 and TRBJ1-2; D is unresolved. Trimming shortened V by 5 bases and J by 6 bases, and 13 bases separated the two germline ends. This CDR3 contains 13 residues. Germline V gene sequence: CDR1 KGHSH, CDR2 LQKENI. The CDR3 loop is CASSADQLNGYTF. CDR3 sequence (DNA): TGTGCCAGCTCAGCGGACCAACTTAATGGCTACACCTTC.

The CDR3 nucleotides read TGTGCCAGCAGCTTTGCTTCAGGGGTCACTGAAGCTTTCTTT. Its translation is CASSFASGVTEAFF. The chain recombines TRBV5-6 with TRBJ1-1, with D perhaps matching TRBD1 (6 bases). Germline V gene lookup returns CDR1 SGHDT and CDR2 YYEEEE. The ends were cut back, 2 bases at V and 4 bases at J, with 12 bases in the middle. The CDR3 is 14 amino acids.

In this sample, this clonotype turned up many times. The V call is TRBV4-3, the J call TRBJ2-6; D call uncertain. CDR3 length: 15 residues. In germline, CDR1 is LGHNA, CDR2 YSLEER. Trimming removed 1 base at V and 0 bases at J, with 4 bases between. The CDR3 here is CASSQAYSGANVLTF. In DNA, the CDR3 is TGCGCCAGCAGCCAAGCTTACTCTGGGGCCAACGTCCTGACTTTC.

This clonotype appeared many times. This chain joins TRBV7-2 and TRBJ2-4, with D possibly TRBD1 on 5 matching bases. This CDR3 comprises 17 residues. Germline lookup yields CDR1 SGHTA and CDR2 FQGNSA. Trimming left V 5 bases short and J 2 bases short, with 19 bases between. The CDR3 region is CASSTPTASRTKNIQYF. Written as DNA, the CDR3 is TGTGCCAGCAGCACTCCGACAGCAAGCAGGACCAAAAACATTCAGTACTTC. Drawing the rest from reference TRBV7-2 and TRBJ2-4, the complete variable domain is GAGVSQSPSNKVTEKGKDVELRCDPISGHTALYWYRQSLGQGLEFLIYFQGNSAPDKSGLPSDRFSAERTGGSVSTLTIQRTQQEDSAVYLCASSTPTASRTKNIQYFGAGTRLSVL.

In its sample, this clonotype was seen many times. CDR3 nucleotides: TGCAGCGTTGTTCCTCAGGGTGCCGGGGAGCTGTTTTTT. This codes for CSVVPQGAGELFF. This chain links TRBV29-1 with TRBJ2-2; D perhaps matches TRBD1 (5 bases). With 4 bases removed from V and 6 bases from J, the gap between germline ends came to 12 bases. CDR1 is SQVTM, CDR2 ANQGSEA, per germline. This CDR3 region has 13 residues.